Listed below are T cell receptor beta chains from one sample, sequenced in a study of cytomegalovirus exposure and HLA in healthy donors. The protocol was immunoSEQ multiplex PCR, while the TCRdb copy is restricted to in-frame clones and leaves out a portion. The sample consists of 150,000 to 200,000 clones, roughly 86% of them appearing once. What was sequenced was PBMCs. The receptor set was obtained from a man younger than 30 in good health and CMV-seropositive. Each CDR3 is given with its conserved first and last residue. A D gene is named only where the DNA matches it firmly. Clone size is given for some rows only: seen once, a few or many times, or a class if the clone is expanded.

TRBJ1-5	NA	NA	TRBV4-1	TGCGCCAGCAGCTACAGACGGAGCAATCAGCCCCAGCATTTT	CASSYRRSNQPQHF
TRBJ2-7	NA	NA	TRBV5-5	TGTGCCAGCAGCTTGAATTTTTCCCGGACAGTTTTC	CASSLNFSRTVF
TRBJ2-2	NA	TRBD2	TRBV28	TGTGCCAGCAGTCCCACGCGACTAGCGGGAAAATCAAGACGAATCACCGGGGAGCTGTTTTTT	CASSPTRLAGKSRRITGELFF
TRBJ2-7	once	TRBD2	TRBV9	TGTGCCAGCAGCGTAAAAGCGGGAGCGGCCGAGCAGTACTTC	CASSVKAGAAEQYF
TRBJ2-6	NA	NA	TRBV5-1	TGCGCCAGCAGCGAGAGGGTCCTAACCTCTGGGGCCAACGTCCTGACTTTC	CASSERVLTSGANVLTF
TRBJ2-7	NA	TRBD2	TRBV11-2	TGTGCCAGCAGCTTAGTAGCGGGAGAGGTCTACGAGCAGTACTTC	CASSLVAGEVYEQYF
TRBJ1-1	NA	NA	TRBV28	TGTGCCAGCACCCTTGGAGGGTCGGACACTGAAGCTTTCTTT	CASTLGGSDTEAFF
TRBJ1-1	NA	NA	TRBV5-8	TGTGCCAGCAGCTTGGCGGTGAACACTGAAGCTTTCTTT	CASSLAVNTEAFF
TRBJ1-1	NA	NA	TRBV29-1	TGCAGCGTTGAATTGCGGGTATGGAACACTGAAGCTTTCTTT	CSVELRVWNTEAFF
TRBJ1-2	NA	TRBD1	TRBV6-1	TGTGCCAGCAGCGCCGGGACAGGGGCCGGTGGCTACACCTTC	CASSAGTGAGGYTF
TRBJ2-7	NA	NA	TRBV14	TGTGCCAGCAGCCAAGGACTGGTATCCTACGAGCAGTACTTC	CASSQGLVSYEQYF
TRBJ1-5	NA	NA	TRBV7-9	TGTGCCAGCAGCCACGCGCTAACCGATCAGCCCCAGCATTTT	CASSHALTDQPQHF
TRBJ2-7	NA	NA	TRBV10-3	TGTGCCATCGAGGCGGGGAGCTCCTACGAGCAGTACTTC	CAIEAGSSYEQYF
TRBJ2-7	once	TRBD1	TRBV6-5	TGTGCCAGCACCCCGCTGGGACAGGGCCACTACGAGCAGTACTTC	CASTPLGQGHYEQYF
TRBJ2-2	NA	NA	TRBV10-3	TGTGCCATCAGTGTAGACACCGGGGAGCTGTTTTTT	CAISVDTGELFF
TRBJ1-5	NA	TRBD1	TRBV10-3	TGTGCCATCAGCCAGGGGGTTAGCAATCAGCCCCAGCATTTT	CAISQGVSNQPQHF
TRBJ2-1	once	NA	TRBV6-5	TGTGCCAGCAGTTACGTCGTTAGGGGTCACAATGAGCAGTTCTTC	CASSYVVRGHNEQFF
TRBJ1-1	NA	TRBD1	TRBV7-9	TGTGCCAGCAGCTTTCCACAGGGGGGCACTGAAGCTTTCTTT	CASSFPQGGTEAFF
TRBJ1-2	NA	NA	TRBV5-1	TGCGCCAGCAGCTTAGCTGCCAACTATGGCTACACCTTC	CASSLAANYGYTF
TRBJ1-2	NA	NA	TRBV5-1	TGCGCCAGCAGCTTGGTCGGGGATAATATCGGTGGCTACACCTTC	CASSLVGDNIGGYTF
TRBJ1-5	NA	TRBD1	TRBV2	TGTGCCAGCAGGGACAGGGGTAATCAGCCCCAGCATTTT	CASRDRGNQPQHF
TRBJ2-7	NA	TRBD1	TRBV28	TGTGCCAGCAGGCCTACCCCGGGACAGGGGAGCGACGAGCAGTACTTC	CASRPTPGQGSDEQYF
TRBJ2-2	NA	NA	TRBV9	TGTGCCAGCAGCGTTAGCGGCGACGGGGAGCTGTTTTTT	CASSVSGDGELFF
TRBJ1-5	NA	NA	TRBV4-1	TGCGCCAGCAGTCCAAGCTTACAGAGTAATCAGCCCCAGCATTTT	CASSPSLQSNQPQHF
TRBJ2-7	NA	NA	TRBV5-1	TGCGCCAGCAGCTTGGGTTCAGGTGGGTCCTACGAGCAGTACTTC	CASSLGSGGSYEQYF
TRBJ2-1	once	NA	TRBV28	TGTGCCACGCACAAAGTGGCAAGTGAGCAGTTCTTC	CATHKVASEQFF
TRBJ2-3	NA	NA	TRBV4-1	TGCGCCAGCAGCCCCGGAGACCGAGGGTGGATTGCGCAGTATTTT	CASSPGDRGWIAQYF
TRBJ2-5	NA	TRBD1	TRBV2	TGTGCCAGCAGTGACGGACAGGGTTTGGGGGAGACCCAGTACTTC	CASSDGQGLGETQYF
TRBJ1-2	NA	NA	TRBV5-6	TGTGCCAGCACCGAGGGCTATGGTGGCTACACCTTC	CASTEGYGGYTF
TRBJ2-1	NA	TRBD1	TRBV15	TGTGCCACCAGCAGAGATCGCCCGGACAGGGGGTATGAGCAGTTCTTC	CATSRDRPDRGYEQFF